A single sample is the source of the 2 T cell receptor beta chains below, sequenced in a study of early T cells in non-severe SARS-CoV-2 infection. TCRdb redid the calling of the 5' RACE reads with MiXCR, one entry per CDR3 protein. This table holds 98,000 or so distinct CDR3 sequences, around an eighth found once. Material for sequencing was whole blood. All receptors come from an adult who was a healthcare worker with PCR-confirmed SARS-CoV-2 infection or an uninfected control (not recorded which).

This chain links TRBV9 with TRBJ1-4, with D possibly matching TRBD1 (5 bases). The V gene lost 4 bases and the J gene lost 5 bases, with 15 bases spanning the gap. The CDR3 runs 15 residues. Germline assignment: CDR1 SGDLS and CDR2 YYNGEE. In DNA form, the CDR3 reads TGTGCCAGCAGCCCTACCCGACAGCGGAATGAAAAACTGTTTTTT. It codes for CASSPTRQRNEKLFF.

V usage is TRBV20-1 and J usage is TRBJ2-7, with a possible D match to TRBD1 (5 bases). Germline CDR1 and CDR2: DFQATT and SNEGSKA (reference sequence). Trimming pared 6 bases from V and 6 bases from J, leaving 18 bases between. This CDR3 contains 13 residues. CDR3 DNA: TGCAGTGCACAGACAGAGCCCGGTAGCGAGCAGTACTTC. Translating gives CSAQTEPGSEQYF.